This TCR beta chain is from a study of blood T cell repertoires in COVID-19. Study details: Acute-phase and convalescent COVID-19 samples originated in the United States, Italy and Spain. T cells, B-cell-depleted T cells, or PBMCs provided the cDNA or gDNA that served as material.

In the authors' methods: Using reference gene primer amplification, nucleated cell counts were estimated. The protocol was immunoSEQ multiplex PCR, while the TCRdb copy is restricted to in-frame clones and leaves out a portion. That table gives V, J and clone size, and the DNA gave D and trimming. The sample yields around 95,000 clones, 80% to 95% seen once. This CDR3 spans 17 amino acids. The germline V gene encodes CDR1 SGHAT and CDR2 FQNNGV. V was trimmed by 1 base and J by 6 bases, leaving 21 bases between them. This TCR was sampled from a man aged 50-60 years with active COVID-19. The rearrangement uses TRBV11-2 and TRBJ1-1; possibly TRBD1 for D (5 bases). The sample taken for sequencing was peripheral blood. CDR3 DNA: TGTGCCAGCAGCTTAGCCCCTAGTGGGGCCCCGGGCGCTGAAGCTTTCTTT. Protein: CASSLAPSGAPGAEAFF.